Below, one TCR beta chain is given with its context. This sample is part of a study of blood T cell repertoires in COVID-19. Study at large: PBMCs, B-cell-depleted T cells, or T cells were the source of the cDNA or gDNA that made up the material.

The method was immunoSEQ multiplex PCR; TCRdb's version includes in-frame clones alone and lacks a portion of them. The top ten clones hold about 1.8% of a sample with 250,000 to 300,000 clones, around 90% of them seen once. Participant age was roughly 18 to 95 years, and participants resided in roughly 24 US areas. The TCR was taken from a woman between 35 and 50 years old who had recovered from COVID-19. What was sequenced was PBMCs or T cells enriched from blood (not recorded which).

CDR3: CASSLQGRETQYF. CDR3 DNA: TGTGCCAGCAGCCTACAGGGGAGAGAGACCCAGTACTTC. This rearrangement joins TRBV7-9 to TRBJ2-5; 7 nucleotides agree with TRBD1. V lost 5 bases, J lost 4 bases, and 4 bases stayed unmatched. The CDR3 loop spans 13 amino acids. Per the germline V gene, CDR1 is SEHNR and CDR2 is FQNEAQ (reference sequence).